These 11 T cell receptor beta chains originate from one sample sequenced in a study of blood T cell repertoires in COVID-19. Only in-frame clones appear in the TCRdb table, and some are missing; sequencing was by immunoSEQ multiplex PCR. Of about 230,000 clones listed, about four fifths are singletons. The sample taken for sequencing was peripheral blood. These receptors originate from a man older than 75 with acute or convalescent COVID-19.

The chain recombines TRBV24-1 with TRBJ2-3; TRBD1 is a possible D gene (5 bases). Germline loops: CDR1 KGHDR, CDR2 SFDVKD. Trimming pared 3 bases from V and 2 bases from J, leaving 11 bases between. The CDR3 is made up of 15 amino acids. CDR3 loop: CATSDGAKTTDTQYF. DNA for the CDR3: TGTGCCACCAGTGATGGGGCGAAAACCACAGATACGCAGTATTTT.

The V call is TRBV6-5, the J call TRBJ2-1; D possibly corresponds to TRBD2 (5 bases). The CDR3 runs 13 residues. The ends were cut back, 5 bases at V and 6 bases at J, with 11 bases in the middle. Germline loops: CDR1 MNHEY, CDR2 SVGAGI. CDR3 sequence (DNA): TGTGCCAGCAGTACTCCTACTAGCAATGAGCAGTTCTTC. This codes for CASSTPTSNEQFF.

This chain connects TRBV6-5 to TRBJ1-2, with 7 bases that match TRBD1. This CDR3 is 13 amino acids long. The V gene's germline CDR1 is MNHEY and CDR2 SVGAGI. V gave up 5 bases and J gave up 5 bases; unmatched junction bases: 5. The CDR3 loop reads CASSNPGQYGYTF. DNA of the CDR3: TGTGCCAGCAGTAATCCGGGACAGTATGGCTACACCTTC.

This chain links TRBV4-1 with TRBJ2-7, with 12 bases matching TRBD2. The CDR3 length is 17 residues. CDR1 and CDR2 from the germline V gene are MGHRA and YSYEKL. The junction had 11 bases not matched to a gene; V was cut back by 1 base and J by 7 bases. CDR3 sequence: CASSQGPGLAGREEQYF. Written as DNA, the CDR3 is TGCGCCAGCAGCCAAGGACCGGGACTAGCGGGCCGAGAGGAGCAGTACTTC.

The V call is TRBV19, the J call TRBJ2-3; 9 bases fit TRBD1. The CDR3 covers 19 residues. The V and J ends lost 4 bases and 5 bases, in that order; junction bases with no gene match: 19. Germline CDR1 LNHDA, CDR2 SQIVND (reference sequence). The CDR3 region has the DNA TGTGCCAGTAGTAAACGCGGAAGATACAGGGGGCAGGGAGGAGATACGCAGTATTTT. Its protein product is CASSKRGRYRGQGGDTQYF.

This clone has just one count. J is TRBJ1-6 and V is TRBV7-6; 7 bases map to TRBD1. Trimming removed 5 bases from V and 5 bases from J; junction bases left unmatched: 9. The CDR3 totals 16 residues. Germline CDR1 SGHVS, CDR2 FNYEAQ. CDR3 nucleotide sequence: TGTGCCAGCAGCCCCCAACCGGGACAGAATAATTCACCCCTCCACTTT. Its translation: CASSPQPGQNNSPLHF.

In DNA, the CDR3 is TGTGCCACCAGTGATTTGAGTTACGGCTATGGCTACACCTTC. This encodes CATSDLSYGYGYTF. The V and J genes are TRBV24-1 and TRBJ1-2; D unresolved. The CDR3 runs to 14 residues. Germline V gene sequence: CDR1 KGHDR, CDR2 SFDVKD. Between the trimmed V and J ends, which lost 0 bases and 4 bases, there was a span of 8 bases.

This clone has just one count. The rearrangement uses TRBV3-1 (or the pseudogene TRBV3-2) and TRBJ2-7, with 8 bases fitting TRBD2. Germline CDR1 reads LGHDT; CDR2 reads YNNKEL (reference sequence). The J segment lost 6 bases and the V segment lost 3 bases, leaving 4 bases of the junction unmatched. The CDR3 length is 13 residues. This CDR3 reads CASSQGLVREQYF. The CDR3 nucleotides read TGTGCCAGCAGCCAGGGACTAGTGCGCGAGCAGTACTTC.

The rearrangement joins TRBV11-2 to TRBJ2-7, with 7 positions matching TRBD2. Germline V gene data show CDR1 as SGHAT and CDR2 as FQNNGV. V shed 2 bases, J shed 3 bases, and the junction held 7 bases outside the gene matches. The CDR3 extends over 15 amino acids. The CDR3 sequence is CASSLYERGFYEQYF. In nucleotides, the CDR3 is TGTGCCAGCAGCTTATACGAGCGGGGCTTCTACGAGCAGTACTTC. The full variable domain, with the rest looked up from reference TRBV11-2 and TRBJ2-7, is EAGVAQSPRYKIIEKRQSVAFWCNPISGHATLYWYQQILGQGPKLLIQFQNNGVVDDSQLPKDRFSAERLKGVDSTLKIQPAKLEDSAVYLCASSLYERGFYEQYFGPGTRLTVT.

V and J are TRBV24-1 and TRBJ2-2, with 9 bases identical to TRBD1. The CDR3 loop spans 13 amino acids. CDR1 KGHDR and CDR2 SFDVKD come from the germline V gene. With V trimmed by 4 bases and J by 15 bases, 8 bases remained unmatched. CDR3 sequence reads: CATSETGTGRVFF. Here the CDR3 DNA reads TGTGCCACCAGTGAAACCGGGACAGGGAGGGTGTTTTTT.

The rearrangement uses TRBV2 and TRBJ2-1; TRBD1 is a possible D gene (5 bases). Germline CDR1 SNHLY, CDR2 FYNNEI. This CDR3 contains 15 residues. Between the trimmed V and J ends, which lost 6 bases and 0 bases, there was a span of 12 bases. In DNA form, the CDR3 reads TGTGCCAGCAGCCGCGACAGAAGCTCCTACAATGAGCAGTTCTTC. Its protein is CASSRDRSSYNEQFF.